This entry lists 14 T cell receptor beta chains sequenced from one sample in a study of technical replicates of blood from a few donors (dated by TCRdb to 2016 to 2017). Preparation of the library involved the immunoSEQ multiplex PCR assay. The source is immuneACCESS, and TCRdb retained only in-frame sequences with V and J called. Part of the clones is not carried over; for the studies checked, unresolved V genes explain less than half of this, and the remainder is unexplained. The sample profile shows about 70,000 clones; roughly 96% of them were found once. The leading ten clones occupy approximately 0.2% of the sample. The sequenced sample consisted of T cells isolated from PBMCs. These receptor sequences come from a human donor in good health.

This clone was counted between two and nine times. This chain uses TRBV5-1 with TRBJ1-6; D unclear. This CDR3 region has 16 residues. Germline lookup yields CDR1 SGHRS and CDR2 YFSETQ. Trimming left V 4 bases short and J 5 bases short, with 16 bases between. The CDR3 nucleotides are TGCGCCAGCAGCGTCGAGGCCTCGGAAAATAATTCACCCCTCCACTTT. It specifies CASSVEASENNSPLHF.

The CDR3 DNA reads as TGTGCCAGCCGGGACAGGGGGACAGATACGCAGTATTTT. Amino acid sequence: CASRDRGTDTQYF. The rearrangement uses TRBV28 and TRBJ2-3, with TRBD1 identical over 11 bases. The V segment lost 8 bases and the J segment 3 bases; nucleotides outside the gene matches: 1. This CDR3 has 13 amino acids. The germline CDR1 and CDR2 sequences are MDHEN and SYDVKM.

The chain employs TRBV30 and TRBJ1-2, with a possible D match to TRBD1 (6 bases). V was shortened by 3 bases and J by 0 bases, with 14 bases between the two germline ends. Germline V CDR1 and CDR2: GTSNPN, SVGIG (reference sequence). There are 15 residues in the CDR3. This CDR3 is CAWRRTGIANYGYTF. As DNA, the CDR3 is TGTGCCTGGAGACGTACAGGGATAGCTAACTATGGCTACACCTTC.

This chain connects TRBV2 to TRBJ2-1, with D perhaps matching TRBD1 (5 bases). V dropped 5 bases and J dropped 9 bases, with 11 bases sitting between them. CDR1 and CDR2 (germline): SNHLY, FYNNEI. The CDR3 is 12 amino acids. The CDR3 loop reads CASSTTGSEQFF. The CDR3 nucleotides read TGTGCCAGCAGTACAACAGGTAGTGAGCAGTTCTTC.

The chain combines TRBV11-2 with TRBJ2-7, with 12 positions matching TRBD2. Germline lookup yields CDR1 SGHAT and CDR2 FQNNGV. The CDR3 runs to 15 residues. The V segment lost 5 bases and the J segment 5 bases; nucleotides outside the gene matches: 7. CDR3 in DNA: TGTGCCAGCAGCCGAGGACTAGCGGGGTCCCACGAGCAGTACTTC. As protein: CASSRGLAGSHEQYF.

The chain uses TRBV6-1 and TRBJ1-5; D possibly corresponds to TRBD1 (5 bases). Trimming removed 7 bases from V and 3 bases from J, with 16 bases in between. Germline V CDR1 and CDR2: MNHNS, SASEGT. The CDR3 runs to 15 residues. The CDR3 loop reads CASTLLFRVNQPQHF. The CDR3, as DNA: TGTGCCAGCACCTTACTGTTCAGGGTCAATCAGCCCCAGCATTTT.

The rearrangement links TRBV5-1 to TRBJ2-7; 8 nucleotides align to TRBD1. Germline-derived CDR1 and CDR2 are SGHRS and YFSETQ. This CDR3 region has 14 residues. V gave up 4 bases and J gave up 4 bases; unmatched junction bases: 7. The CDR3 loop reads CASSPTTGAYEQYF. The CDR3 DNA sequence: TGCGCCAGCAGCCCAACGACAGGGGCTTACGAGCAGTACTTC.

V gene TRBV5-4 combines with J gene TRBJ2-5; 12 bases agree with TRBD2. The V gene's germline CDR1 is SGHNT and CDR2 YYREEE (reference sequence). V dropped 4 bases and J dropped 1; count of bases not matched to a gene: 5. The CDR3 extends over 16 amino acids. CDR3 protein: CASSPRLAGAQETQYF. CDR3 nucleotide sequence: TGTGCCAGCAGCCCTCGACTAGCGGGAGCCCAAGAGACCCAGTACTTC. The full variable domain, with the rest looked up from reference TRBV5-4 and TRBJ2-5, is ETGVTQSPTHLIKTRGQQVTLRCSSQSGHNTVSWYQQALGQGPQFIFQYYREEENGRGNFPPRFSGLQFPNYSSELNVNALELDDSALYLCASSPRLAGAQETQYFGPGTRLLVL.

The chain recombines TRBV6-5 with TRBJ1-2, with 7 bases lining up with TRBD1. Trimming cost V 7 bases and J 6 bases; bases outside gene matches: 11. Germline CDR1 is MNHEY and CDR2 is SVGAGI. The CDR3 is 14 residues long. CDR3 region: CASKLGGGDHGYTF. The CDR3 DNA sequence: TGTGCCAGCAAATTAGGAGGGGGCGATCATGGCTACACCTTC.

This chain uses TRBV10-3 with TRBJ1-2; D not certain. The CDR3 is 13 residues long. Germline values: CDR1 ENHRY, CDR2 SYGVKD. V dropped 7 bases and J dropped 4 bases, with 13 bases sitting between them. Here the CDR3 DNA reads TGTGCCATCATGGAAGAATCTAGCTATGGCTACACCTTC. It is translated as CAIMEESSYGYTF.

This rearrangement joins TRBV28 to TRBJ1-2; D may be TRBD1 (6 bases). V lost 1 base and J lost 6, with 9 bases in between. CDR3 length equals 13 residues. Per germline, CDR1 MDHEN and CDR2 SYDVKM. The CDR3 DNA reads as TGTGCCAGCAGTTTATCAGGGGAGAATGGCTACACCTTC. It is translated as CASSLSGENGYTF.

The V call is TRBV2, the J call TRBJ2-3; D is possibly TRBD2 (6 bases). The CDR3 sequence is 13 residues long. V gave up 6 bases and J gave up 11 bases, with 18 bases separating them. The V gene's germline CDR1 is SNHLY and CDR2 FYNNEI. DNA for the CDR3: TGTGCCAGCAGCCGCGGACTACTCCGAGGGCAGTATTTT. Translation gives CASSRGLLRGQYF.

The sample holds one count of this clone. The chain carries TRBV5-6 and TRBJ2-7; tentatively, D is TRBD2 (6 bases). Germline V CDR1 and CDR2: SGHDT, YYEEEE. V lost 0 bases and J 3 bases, leaving 10 bases between the germline ends. The CDR3 is 14 amino acids. The CDR3 DNA is TGTGCCAGCAGCTTGGGTCGGGGGTACTACGAGCAGTACTTC. It codes for CASSLGRGYYEQYF. Complete variable domain (other parts from reference TRBV5-6 and TRBJ2-7): DAGVTQSPTHLIKTRGQQVTLRCSPKSGHDTVSWYQQALGQGPQFIFQYYEEEERQRGNFPDRFSGHQFPNYSSELNVNALLLGDSALYLCASSLGRGYYEQYFGPGTRLTVT.

This sequence joins TRBV6-5 and TRBJ2-5, with D possibly TRBD2 on 5 matching bases. Germline loops: CDR1 MNHEY, CDR2 SVGAGI. CDR3 size: 14 residues. Deletions cut 5 bases from V and 4 bases from J, with 14 bases between. CDR3 amino acids: CASSRTEGRETQYF. CDR3 bases: TGTGCCAGCAGTCGAACCGAGGGAAGAGAGACCCAGTACTTC.